The T cell receptor (beta chain) described here comes from a study of T cell responses to AZD1222 COVID-19 vaccine. This table comes from immunoSEQ multiplex PCR, and its TCRdb copy is limited to in-frame clones, with some not included. The table lists under 200,000 clones, more than 75% of them singletons, with around 26% in the top ten. Study-wide results and caveats: Two doses of AZD1222 preceded a rise in Spike-specific TCR breadth and depth. Females outnumbered males among donors, who were mostly white British; clonal diversity was possibly underestimated. Only 5 or 6 individuals given AZD1222 were seropositive at baseline. Nearly half of unique spike-specific TCRs reportedly avoided B.1.351 and B.1.1.7 mutated regions.

Comments on this clone: The target antigen is unknown.

V was trimmed by 0 bases and J by 4 bases, leaving 9 bases between them. The CDR3 sequence is 15 residues long. From germline, CDR1 is MNHEY and CDR2 SVGAGI. The receptor was derived from an adult who received the AZD1222 COVID-19 vaccine. Sequencing was performed on peripheral blood, taken 28 days after the second AZD1222 dose. This chain joins TRBV6-5 and TRBJ1-4; possibly TRBD1 for D (6 bases). CDR3 DNA: TGTGCCAGCAGTTACTCTGTCAGGGGTAATGAAAAACTGTTTTTT. Amino acids: CASSYSVRGNEKLFF.